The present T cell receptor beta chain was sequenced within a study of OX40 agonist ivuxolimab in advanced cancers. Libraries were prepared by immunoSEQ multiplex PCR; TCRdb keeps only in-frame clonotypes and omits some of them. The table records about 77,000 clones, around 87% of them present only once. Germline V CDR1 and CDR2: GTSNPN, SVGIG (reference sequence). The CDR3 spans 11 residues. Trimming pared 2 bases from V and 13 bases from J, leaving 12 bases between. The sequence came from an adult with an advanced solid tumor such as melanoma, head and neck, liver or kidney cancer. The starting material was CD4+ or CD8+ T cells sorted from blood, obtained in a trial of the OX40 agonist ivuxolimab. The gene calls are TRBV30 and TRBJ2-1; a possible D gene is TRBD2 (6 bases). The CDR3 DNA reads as TGTGCCTGGAGTCGTAGCGGTCTTCAGTTCTTC. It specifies CAWSRSGLQFF.